This TCR beta chain was observed in a study of cytomegalovirus exposure and HLA in healthy donors. A word on this clone: Its specificity is not known.

The CDR3 consists of 14 residues. Unmatched junction bases numbered 7, after V lost 3 bases and J lost 6 bases. Germline assignment: CDR1 MNHEY and CDR2 SMNVEV (reference sequence). The PCR ran on 60 Vbeta and 13 Jbeta primers. Sequencing used immunoSEQ multiplex PCR; TCRdb keeps in-frame clones, though not all of them. The repertoire holds about 150,000 clones, with 77% as singletons. Overall study findings and caveats: Most likely, a cluster of highly shared sequence variants arose as a sequencing artifact. Most TCR sequences were uncommon, yet certain public TCRs appeared in many donors.

The source is a young woman in good health and CMV-seropositive. Sequenced sample: PBMCs. The chain links TRBV27 to TRBJ2-7; TRBD1 aligns across 8 bases. The CDR3 loop is CASSFSDRAAEQYF. DNA of the CDR3: TGTGCCAGCAGTTTCTCGGACAGGGCCGCCGAGCAGTACTTC.